Sequencing of this T cell receptor (beta chain) was carried out in a study of early T cells in non-severe SARS-CoV-2 infection. Study as a whole: Unsorted whole-blood RNA was sequenced in bulk, leaving chains unpaired.

V was cut by 1 base and J by 0 bases, with 10 bases left in between. The CDR3 has 14 residues. The germline V gene encodes CDR1 DFQATT and CDR2 SNEGSKA (reference sequence). Overall study findings and caveats: VDJdb matching favored anti-spike CD8 responses, missing private and CD4 specificities.

Tagging with unique molecular identifiers was applied to individual cDNA molecules. TCRdb fed the 5' RACE reads into MiXCR, producing one record per CDR3 protein. The repertoire holds tens of thousands of distinct CDR3 sequences, with about 13% as singletons. Regarding this clonotype: Its antigen is unidentified.

The receptor comes from an adult who was a healthcare worker with PCR-confirmed SARS-CoV-2 infection or an uninfected control (not recorded which). The J gene is TRBJ2-7, the V gene TRBV20-1; D gene ambiguous. Material: whole blood. The CDR3 DNA is TGCAGTGCTAGAGGAGTTACCCTCTCCTACGAGCAGTACTTC. It translates to CSARGVTLSYEQYF.